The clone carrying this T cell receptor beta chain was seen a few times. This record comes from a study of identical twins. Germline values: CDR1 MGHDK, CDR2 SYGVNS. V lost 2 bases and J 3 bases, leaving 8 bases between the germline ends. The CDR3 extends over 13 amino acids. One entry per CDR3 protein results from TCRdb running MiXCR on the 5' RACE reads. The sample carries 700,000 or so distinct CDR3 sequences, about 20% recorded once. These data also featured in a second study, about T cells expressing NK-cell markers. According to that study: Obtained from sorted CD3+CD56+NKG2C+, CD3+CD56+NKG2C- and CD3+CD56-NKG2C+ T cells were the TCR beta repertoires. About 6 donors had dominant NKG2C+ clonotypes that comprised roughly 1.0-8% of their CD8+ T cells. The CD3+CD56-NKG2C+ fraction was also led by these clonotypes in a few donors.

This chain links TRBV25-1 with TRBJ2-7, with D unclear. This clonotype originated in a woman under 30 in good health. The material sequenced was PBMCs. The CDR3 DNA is TGTGCCAGCAGTGAACCCGGTTTCTACGAGCAGTACTTC. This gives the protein CASSEPGFYEQYF.